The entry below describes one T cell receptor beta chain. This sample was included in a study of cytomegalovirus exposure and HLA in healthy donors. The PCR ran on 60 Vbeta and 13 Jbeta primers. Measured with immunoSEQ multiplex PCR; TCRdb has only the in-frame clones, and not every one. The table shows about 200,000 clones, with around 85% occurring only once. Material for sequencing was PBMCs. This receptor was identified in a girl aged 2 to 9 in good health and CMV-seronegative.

CDR3: CASKAGQGRNNEQFF. CDR3 in DNA: TGTGCCAGTAAAGCAGGACAGGGCCGGAACAATGAGCAGTTCTTC. This chain uses TRBV19 with TRBJ2-1; 8 nucleotides line up with TRBD1. The CDR3 has 15 residues. Unmatched junction bases numbered 10, after V lost 7 bases and J lost 5 bases. In germline, CDR1 is LNHDA, CDR2 SQIVND (reference sequence).